This TCR beta chain appears in the sequencing data of a study of OX40 agonist ivuxolimab in advanced cancers. Study at large: Patients with prior anti-PD-1, anti-PD-L1 or anti-CTLA-4 therapy were eligible; 40% had some. Findings of the study overall: Still undetermined is the antigen specificity of the expanded peripheral T cells. There were, on average, more expanded clones in CD8+ T cells than in CD4+. Doses of 0.1 to 3.0 mg/kg were accompanied by clonal expansion of CD4+ and CD8+ blood T cells by week 6.

Clones were sequenced by immunoSEQ multiplex PCR, and TCRdb holds only the in-frame ones, with some missing. This table has around 60,000 clones, 82% appearing once. As for this clone: Its target is not known.

The CDR3 spans 14 residues. J was trimmed by 7 bases and V by 4 bases; bases with no gene match: 8. The germline CDR1 and CDR2 sequences are SQVTM and ANQGSEA. The V call is TRBV29-1, the J call TRBJ2-2; TRBD2 agrees at 8 bases. The sequence was obtained from an adult with an advanced solid tumor such as melanoma, head and neck, liver or kidney cancer. The specimen was CD4+ or CD8+ T cells sorted from blood, collected in a trial of the OX40 agonist ivuxolimab. The CDR3 coding sequence is TGCAGCGTTGGGCGGGAGGAAAGTCTCGGGGAGCTGTTTTTT. Its translation is CSVGREESLGELFF.